This T cell receptor (beta chain) was sequenced in a study of T cell responses to AZD1222 COVID-19 vaccine. With 1 base removed from V and 2 bases from J, the gap between germline ends came to 8 bases. Germline V gene data show CDR1 as SEHNR and CDR2 as FQNEAQ (reference sequence). The CDR3 runs 14 residues. Clones were sequenced by immunoSEQ multiplex PCR, and TCRdb holds only the in-frame ones, with some missing. The data contain around 150,000 clones, about 92% of them seen just once; the ten biggest clones take up about 3.8%. The chain joins TRBV7-9 to TRBJ1-2; D uncertain. This sequence originates from an adult who received the AZD1222 COVID-19 vaccine. The source material was peripheral blood, sampled 28 days after the second AZD1222 dose. The CDR3 DNA follows: TGTGCCAGCAGCTTAGACTGGCGAAACTATGGCTACACCTTC. It is translated as CASSLDWRNYGYTF.